This TCR beta chain was recorded in a study of glioma-infiltrating T cells listed by TCRdb under 2016. About the investigation overall: Sequencing of TCR alpha- and beta-chain repertoires was performed on glioma tissue, on non-neoplastic brain tissue, and on matched peripheral blood mononuclear cells. The paired cohort comprised three low-grade glioma patients, 8 or 9 primary glioblastoma patients and three non-glioma patients contributing non-neoplastic brain tissue. To gauge divergence between tissue and blood T-cell populations, every tissue-infiltrating repertoire was compared against the peripheral blood repertoire from the same patient. General conclusions and limits of the study: Tissue and blood shared very few CDR3 sequences, a result attributed to high CDR3 diversity and limited sampling. VJ-independent divergence between tissue and blood was found to be below expectation in non-neoplastic patients but above expectation in all gliomas, particularly low-grade gliomas. The group comparisons were based on small numbers of patients: three non-neoplastic, three low-grade glioma and eight glioblastoma patients.

The iRepertoire nested amplicon-rescue multiplex PCR (arm-PCR) platform was used to amplify TCR alpha and beta CDR3 regions from RNA. The input for one-step reverse transcription and amplification was roughly 95-400 ng of tissue mRNA or PBMC total RNA. After bead purification, a secondary multiplex PCR added Illumina adapters, and libraries were gel-purified between 200 and 400 bp. Demultiplexing relied on internal 6-nucleotide barcodes carried by the libraries. Sequencing of the libraries was done on an Illumina MiSeq using 2x220 or 2x250 nucleotide paired-end reads. As for the authors' bioinformatics: Paired reads were merged with FLASH 1.2.11 and aligned to the GRCh37 human genome with BWA-MEM before extracting TRA and TRB reads. For V and J assignment, an IMGT-derived reference of cassette sequences and CDR3 motifs that included pseudogenes was used. Reads were translated in three frames, and productive CDR3s were defined by a C…FGXG motif without stop codons. Clonotypes were defined as unique combinations of V-J cassette pair and CDR3 amino acid sequence. Hamming distance filtering was applied to reads, with thresholds set by the sequence error rate of each sample in mapped regions. The public reads were reanalyzed by TCRdb: fastp trimming at Q25, MiXCR alignment, in-frame beta chains only. Duplicate CDR3 protein sequences are folded into a single record with the most common DNA and genes. Clone size and V and J calls follow TCRdb, not the original study. Across this sample there are some 130,000 distinct CDR3 sequences, with about 25% seen only once. In total, the top ten clones hold roughly 29% of the sample.

As regards this clonotype: Its antigen remains undetermined. A much bigger clone sits one base away, suggesting this may be a read error.

CDR1 SGHTA and CDR2 FQGNSA were looked up in the germline V gene. Taken from cysteine to phenylalanine, the CDR3 has 13 residues. Only the CDR3 part of the read is kept: 39 bases, read in frame from the first base. Trimming costs V 2 bases and J 5 bases, and their ends lie 9 bases apart. The chain is encoded by TRBV7-2 joined to TRBJ2-5; the D gene remains uncertain. Specimen: glioma tissue, nonneoplastic brain tissue, or PBMCs (not recorded which). The receptor comes from a human donor with low-grade glioma or glioblastoma, undergoing nonglioma brain surgery, or in good health (not recorded which). Here is the DNA: TGTGCCAGCAGCTTAAATCCTGGGGAGACCCAGTACTTC. This sequence encodes CASSLNPGETQYF.